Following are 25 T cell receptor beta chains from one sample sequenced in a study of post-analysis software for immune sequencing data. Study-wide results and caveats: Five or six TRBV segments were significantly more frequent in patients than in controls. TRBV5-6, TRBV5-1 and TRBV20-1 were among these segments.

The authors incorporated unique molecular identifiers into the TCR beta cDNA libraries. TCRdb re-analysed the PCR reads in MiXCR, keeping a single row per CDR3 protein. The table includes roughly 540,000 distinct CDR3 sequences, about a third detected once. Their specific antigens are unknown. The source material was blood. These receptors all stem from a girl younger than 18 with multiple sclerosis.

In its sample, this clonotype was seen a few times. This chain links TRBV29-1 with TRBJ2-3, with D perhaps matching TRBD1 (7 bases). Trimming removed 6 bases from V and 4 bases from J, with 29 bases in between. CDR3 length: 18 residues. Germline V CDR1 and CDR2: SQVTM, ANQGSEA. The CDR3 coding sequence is TGCAGCGTCGGGGGTGGAGTTGGTCTTCAGGGGGTCGCAGATACGCAGTATTTT. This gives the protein CSVGGGVGLQGVADTQYF.

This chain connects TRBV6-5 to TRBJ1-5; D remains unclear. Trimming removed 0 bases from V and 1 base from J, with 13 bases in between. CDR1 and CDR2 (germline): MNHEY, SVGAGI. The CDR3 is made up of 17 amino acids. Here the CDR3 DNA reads TGTGCCAGCAGTTACTCGAGCCCACAGACCAGCAATCAGCCCCAGCATTTT. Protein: CASSYSSPQTSNQPQHF.

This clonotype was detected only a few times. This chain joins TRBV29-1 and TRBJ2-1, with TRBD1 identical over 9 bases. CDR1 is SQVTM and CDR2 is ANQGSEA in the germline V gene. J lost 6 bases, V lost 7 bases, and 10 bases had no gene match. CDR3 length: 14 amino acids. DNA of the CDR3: TGCAGCGCGAGTACGGGACAGGGAGCCAATGAGCAGTTCTTC. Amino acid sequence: CSASTGQGANEQFF.

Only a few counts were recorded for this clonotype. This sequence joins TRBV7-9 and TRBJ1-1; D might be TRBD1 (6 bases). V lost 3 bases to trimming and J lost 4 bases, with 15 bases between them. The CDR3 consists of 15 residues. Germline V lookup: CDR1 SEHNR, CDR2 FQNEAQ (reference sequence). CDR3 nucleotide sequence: TGTGCCAGCAGCTTCCAAGCAGGGGTGGGCACTGAAGCTTTCTTT. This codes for CASSFQAGVGTEAFF.

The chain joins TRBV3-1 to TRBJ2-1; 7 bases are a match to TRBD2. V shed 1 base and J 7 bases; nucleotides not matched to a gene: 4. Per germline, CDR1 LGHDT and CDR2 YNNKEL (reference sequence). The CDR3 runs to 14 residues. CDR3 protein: CASSQGEGHNEQFF. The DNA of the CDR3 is TGTGCCAGCAGCCAAGGGGAGGGGCATAATGAGCAGTTCTTC.

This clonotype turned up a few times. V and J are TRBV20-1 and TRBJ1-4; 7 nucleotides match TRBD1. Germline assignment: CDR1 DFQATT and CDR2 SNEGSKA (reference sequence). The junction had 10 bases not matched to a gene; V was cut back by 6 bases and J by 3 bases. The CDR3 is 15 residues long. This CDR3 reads CSARLTGVANEKLFF. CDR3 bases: TGCAGTGCAAGACTCACAGGGGTCGCTAATGAAAAACTGTTTTTT.

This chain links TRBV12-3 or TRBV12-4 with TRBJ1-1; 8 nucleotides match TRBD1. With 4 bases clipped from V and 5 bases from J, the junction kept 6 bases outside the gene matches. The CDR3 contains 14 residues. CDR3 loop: CASSWSGGETEAFF. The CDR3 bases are TGTGCCAGCAGTTGGTCAGGGGGCGAGACTGAAGCTTTCTTT.

CDR3 in DNA: TGCGCCAGCAGTGAGTCCCCGGGACAGGTTCTATTTGGGACCCAGTACTTC. Translation: CASSESPGQVLFGTQYF. The chain uses TRBV10-2 and TRBJ2-5; TRBD1 matches 8 bases. V shed 0 bases and J 7 bases; nucleotides not matched to a gene: 13. Germline lookup yields CDR1 WSHSY and CDR2 SAAADI. The CDR3 is 17 amino acids.

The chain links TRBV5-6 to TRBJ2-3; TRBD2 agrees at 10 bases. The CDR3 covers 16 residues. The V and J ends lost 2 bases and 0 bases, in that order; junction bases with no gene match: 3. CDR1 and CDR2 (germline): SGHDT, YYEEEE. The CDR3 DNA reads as TGTGCCAGCAGCTTTATGACTAGCGGGAGCACAGATACGCAGTATTTT. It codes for CASSFMTSGSTDTQYF.

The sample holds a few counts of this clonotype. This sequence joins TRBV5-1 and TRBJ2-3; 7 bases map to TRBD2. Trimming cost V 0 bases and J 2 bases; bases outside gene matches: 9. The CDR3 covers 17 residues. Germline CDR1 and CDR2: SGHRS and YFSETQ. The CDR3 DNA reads TGCGCCAGCAGCTTGGGCCTACTAGCGCAATCCACAGATACGCAGTATTTT. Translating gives CASSLGLLAQSTDTQYF.

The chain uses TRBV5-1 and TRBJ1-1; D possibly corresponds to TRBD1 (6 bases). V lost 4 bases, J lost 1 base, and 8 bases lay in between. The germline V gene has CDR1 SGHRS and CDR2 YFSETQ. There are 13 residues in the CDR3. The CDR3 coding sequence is TGCGCCAGCAGCGGGACACAGAACACTGAAGCTTTCTTT. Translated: CASSGTQNTEAFF.

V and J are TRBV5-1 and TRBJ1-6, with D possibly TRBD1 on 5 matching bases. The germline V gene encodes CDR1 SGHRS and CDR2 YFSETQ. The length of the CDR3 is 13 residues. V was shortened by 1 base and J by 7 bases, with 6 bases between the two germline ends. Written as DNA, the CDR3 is TGCGCCAGCAGCTTGCAGGGAAATTCACCCCTCCACTTT. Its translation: CASSLQGNSPLHF.

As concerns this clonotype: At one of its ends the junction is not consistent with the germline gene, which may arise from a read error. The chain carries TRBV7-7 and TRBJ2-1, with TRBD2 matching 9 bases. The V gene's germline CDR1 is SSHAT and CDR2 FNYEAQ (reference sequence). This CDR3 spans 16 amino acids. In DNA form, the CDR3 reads TGTGCTAGCAGCTTAGATAGCGGGGGTAACGGGAATGAGCAGTTCTTC. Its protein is CASSLDSGGNGNEQFF. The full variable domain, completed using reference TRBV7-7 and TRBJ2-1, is GAGVSQSPRYKVTKRGQDVTLRCDPISSHATLYWYQQALGQGPEFLTYFNYEAQPDKSGLPSDRFSAERPEGSISTLTIQRTEQRDSAMYRCASSLDSGGNGNEQFFGPGTRLTVL.

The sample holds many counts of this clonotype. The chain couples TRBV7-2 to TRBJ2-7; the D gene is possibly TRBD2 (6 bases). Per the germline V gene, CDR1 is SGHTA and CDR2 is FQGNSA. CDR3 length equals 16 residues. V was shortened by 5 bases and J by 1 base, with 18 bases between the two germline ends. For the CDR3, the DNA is TGTGCCAGCAGCGAGCTCCCGGGGGACCCTTCCTACGAGCAGTACTTC. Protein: CASSELPGDPSYEQYF.

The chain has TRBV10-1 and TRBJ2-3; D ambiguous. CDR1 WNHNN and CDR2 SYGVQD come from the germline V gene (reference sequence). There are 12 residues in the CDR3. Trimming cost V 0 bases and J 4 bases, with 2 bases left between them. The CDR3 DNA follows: TGCGCCAGCAGTGAGTCCTCAGATACGCAGTATTTT. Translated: CASSESSDTQYF.

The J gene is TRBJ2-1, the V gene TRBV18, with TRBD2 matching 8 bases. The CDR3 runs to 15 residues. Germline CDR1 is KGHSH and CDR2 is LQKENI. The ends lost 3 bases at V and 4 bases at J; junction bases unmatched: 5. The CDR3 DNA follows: TGTGCCAGCTCACCTTTCGCGGGGGGTTACAATGAGCAGTTCTTC. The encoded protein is CASSPFAGGYNEQFF.

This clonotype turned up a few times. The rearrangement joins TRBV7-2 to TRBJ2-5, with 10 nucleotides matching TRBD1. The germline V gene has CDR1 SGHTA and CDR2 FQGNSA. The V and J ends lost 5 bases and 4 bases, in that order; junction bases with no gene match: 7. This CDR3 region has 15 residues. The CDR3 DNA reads TGTGCCAGCAGCCGACAGGGGGCTGTCGGAGAGACCCAGTACTTC. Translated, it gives CASSRQGAVGETQYF. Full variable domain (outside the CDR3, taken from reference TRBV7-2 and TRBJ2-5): GAGVSQSPSNKVTEKGKDVELRCDPISGHTALYWYRQSLGQGLEFLIYFQGNSAPDKSGLPSDRFSAERTGGSVSTLTIQRTQQEDSAVYLCASSRQGAVGETQYFGPGTRLLVL.

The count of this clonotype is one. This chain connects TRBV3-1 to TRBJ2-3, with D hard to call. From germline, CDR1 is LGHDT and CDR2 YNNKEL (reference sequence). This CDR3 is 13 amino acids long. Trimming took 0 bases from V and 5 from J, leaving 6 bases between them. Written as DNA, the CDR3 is TGTGCCAGCAGCCAAGACTTCCGAGATACGCAGTATTTT. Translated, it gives CASSQDFRDTQYF.

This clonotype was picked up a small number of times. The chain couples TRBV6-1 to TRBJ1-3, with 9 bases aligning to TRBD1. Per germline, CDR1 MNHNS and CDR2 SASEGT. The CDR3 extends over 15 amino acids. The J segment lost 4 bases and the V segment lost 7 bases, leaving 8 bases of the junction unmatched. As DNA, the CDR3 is TGTGCCAGCATCCCGGACAGGGGTGGAGGAAACACCATATATTTT. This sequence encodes CASIPDRGGGNTIYF.

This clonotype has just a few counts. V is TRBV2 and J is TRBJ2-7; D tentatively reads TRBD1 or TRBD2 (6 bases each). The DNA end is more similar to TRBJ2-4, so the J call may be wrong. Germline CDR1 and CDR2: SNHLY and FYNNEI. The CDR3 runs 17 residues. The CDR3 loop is CASSEALRGQDENIQYF. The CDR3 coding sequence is TGTGCCAGCAGTGAAGCGCTTCGGGGGCAGGACGAAAACATTCAGTACTTC.

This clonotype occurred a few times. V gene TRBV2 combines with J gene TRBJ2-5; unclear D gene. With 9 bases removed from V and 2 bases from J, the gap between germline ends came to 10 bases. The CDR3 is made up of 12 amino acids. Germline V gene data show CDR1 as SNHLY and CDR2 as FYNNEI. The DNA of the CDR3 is TGTGCCAGTGTGAGTTGGCAAGAGACCCAGTACTTC. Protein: CASVSWQETQYF.

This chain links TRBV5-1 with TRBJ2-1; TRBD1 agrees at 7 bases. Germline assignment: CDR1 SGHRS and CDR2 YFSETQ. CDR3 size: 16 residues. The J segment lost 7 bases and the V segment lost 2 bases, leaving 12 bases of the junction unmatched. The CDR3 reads CASSLTGALRNNEQFF. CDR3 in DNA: TGCGCCAGCAGCTTAACAGGGGCATTACGAAATAATGAGCAGTTCTTC.

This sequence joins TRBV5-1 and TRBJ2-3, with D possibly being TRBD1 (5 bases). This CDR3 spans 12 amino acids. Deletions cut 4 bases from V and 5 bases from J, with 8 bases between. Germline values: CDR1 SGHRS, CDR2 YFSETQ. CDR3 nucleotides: TGCGCCAGCAGCCCGGACATAGATACGCAGTATTTT. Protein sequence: CASSPDIDTQYF.

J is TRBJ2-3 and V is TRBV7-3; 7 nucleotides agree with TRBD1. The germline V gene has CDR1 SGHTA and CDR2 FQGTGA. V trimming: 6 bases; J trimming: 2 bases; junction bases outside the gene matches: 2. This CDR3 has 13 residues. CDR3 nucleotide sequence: TGTGCCAGCAGTACAGGGGCCACAGATACGCAGTATTTT. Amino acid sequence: CASSTGATDTQYF. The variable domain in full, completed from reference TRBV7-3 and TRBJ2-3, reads GAGVSQTPSNKVTEKGKYVELRCDPISGHTALYWYRQSLGQGPEFLIYFQGTGAADDSGLPNDRFFAVRPEGSVSTLKIQRTERGDSAVYLCASSTGATDTQYFGPGTRLTVL.

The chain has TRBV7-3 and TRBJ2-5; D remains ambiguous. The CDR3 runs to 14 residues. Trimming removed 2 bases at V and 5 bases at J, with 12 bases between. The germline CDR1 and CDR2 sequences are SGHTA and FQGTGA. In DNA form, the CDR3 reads TGTGCCAGCAGCTTAGAGGCAGGCAGTGAGACCCAGTACTTC. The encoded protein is CASSLEAGSETQYF.